The clone carrying this T cell receptor (beta chain) has only a few counts. The antigen is unknown. Time point here: patch test 2, 6 weeks after DPC sensitization. Documented treatment: therapeutic diphenylcyclopropenone sensitization with weekly scalp DPC. V shed 6 bases, J shed 0 bases, and the junction held 10 bases outside the gene matches. Germline-derived CDR1 and CDR2 are ENHRY and SYGVKD. CDR3 length equals 18 residues. These data originate in a study of human T cells and chemical hapten exposure. Study context: 0.01% DPC was applied to the upper back in patch tests, which were read at 6 days.

TCRdb analysed the RACE reads with MiXCR anew, one entry per CDR3 protein. The sample carries 90,000 to 110,000 distinct CDR3 sequences, roughly 10% recorded once. Notes on the study in general: Positive correlation was observed between PT1 expanded TCR counts and patch test score.

The receptor was isolated from a woman aged 40 to 50 with alopecia areata. Some clones in this sample may be carry-over from other donors' samples. The sample was whole blood, taken in connection with sensitization to the hapten diphenylcyclopropenone (DPC). The chain employs TRBV10-3 and TRBJ2-2; 10 nucleotides agree with TRBD1. The CDR3 DNA reads TGTGCCATCAGCGAGACCGGGACAGGGGCTTCGAACACCGGGGAGCTGTTTTTT. This gives the protein CAISETGTGASNTGELFF.